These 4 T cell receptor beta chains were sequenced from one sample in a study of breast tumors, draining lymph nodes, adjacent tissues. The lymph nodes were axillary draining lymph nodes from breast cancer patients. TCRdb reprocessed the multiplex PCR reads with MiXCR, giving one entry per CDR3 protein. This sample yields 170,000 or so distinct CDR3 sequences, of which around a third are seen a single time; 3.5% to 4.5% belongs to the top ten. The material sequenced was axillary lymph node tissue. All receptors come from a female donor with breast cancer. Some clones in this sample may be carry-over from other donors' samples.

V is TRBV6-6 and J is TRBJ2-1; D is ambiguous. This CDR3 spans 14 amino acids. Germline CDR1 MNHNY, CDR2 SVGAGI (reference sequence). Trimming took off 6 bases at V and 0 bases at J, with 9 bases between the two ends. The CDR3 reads CASRSAYSYNEQFF. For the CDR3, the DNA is TGTGCCAGCAGGTCTGCGTACTCCTACAATGAGCAGTTCTTC.

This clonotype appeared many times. Here the CDR3 reads CSARRRDTWANVLTF. DNA of the CDR3: TGCAGTGCCAGACGAAGGGACACCTGGGCCAACGTCCTGACTTTC. V and J are TRBV20-1 and TRBJ2-6; D may be TRBD1 (6 bases). The germline CDR1 and CDR2 sequences are DFQATT and SNEGSKA (reference sequence). V lost 6 bases and J 5 bases, leaving 17 bases between the germline ends. The CDR3 contains 15 residues.

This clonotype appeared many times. The CDR3 DNA reads as TGTGCCAGCATCCGCCCGCCTCTTGTGGGCGAGCAGTACTTC. Its translation is CASIRPPLVGEQYF. The chain combines TRBV5-8 with TRBJ2-7; D unresolved. Germline lookup yields CDR1 SGHTS and CDR2 YDEGEE. Trimming took off 6 bases at V and 6 bases at J, with 19 bases between the two ends. This CDR3 contains 14 residues.

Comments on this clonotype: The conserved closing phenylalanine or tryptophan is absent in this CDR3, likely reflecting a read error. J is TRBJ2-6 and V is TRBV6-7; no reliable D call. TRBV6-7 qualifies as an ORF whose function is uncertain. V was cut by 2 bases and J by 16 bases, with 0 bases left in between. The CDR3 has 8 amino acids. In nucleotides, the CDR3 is TGTGCCAGCAGTTACCTGACTAGC. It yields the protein CASSYLTS.